This T cell receptor (beta chain) was profiled in a study of technical replicates of blood from a handful of donors. The CDR3 contains 16 residues. Germline CDR1 is SGHDN and CDR2 is FVKESK. V lost 0 bases and J 9 bases, leaving 17 bases between the germline ends. Profiling relied on immunoSEQ multiplex PCR, and the TCRdb table lists in-frame clones only, not all of them. Of 65,000 to 90,000 clones in the sample, 85% to 95% are singletons; the top ten hold 4.7%. This sequence originates from a human donor in good health. Some clones in this sample may be carry-over from other donors' samples. The sequenced sample was PBMCs. The chain couples TRBV14 to TRBJ2-2; D is possibly TRBD1 (6 bases). CDR3 DNA: TGTGCCAGCAGCCAAGAGGGGGCAGGGACGCACCGGGAGCTGTTTTTT. This translates into CASSQEGAGTHRELFF.